The 24 T cell receptor beta chains listed next were all sequenced from one sample in a study of shared clonotypes between healthy human individuals. Sequencing used immunoSEQ multiplex PCR; TCRdb keeps in-frame clones, though not all of them. The sample consists of about 820,000 clones, approximately 92% of them appearing once. The naive CD8 subset, CD45RO-negative cells positively selected for CCR7, excluded terminally differentiated effector memory CD45RA+ cells. Sequenced material: naive CD8+ T cells sorted from blood. All receptors come from a man aged 30 to 39 in good health.

The chain has TRBV10-2 and TRBJ2-7; D remains ambiguous. There are 15 residues in the CDR3. V was cut by 0 bases and J by 6 bases, with 15 bases left in between. Looked up from germline, CDR1 is WSHSY and CDR2 is SAAADI. The CDR3 DNA sequence: TGCGCCAGCAGTGAGTCCCTCTTAGGGCTGCTCGAGCAGTACTTC. Translation gives CASSESLLGLLEQYF.

The chain uses TRBV12-5 and TRBJ2-1; 14 nucleotides match TRBD2. V dropped 6 bases and J dropped 2; count of bases not matched to a gene: 9. The V gene's germline CDR1 is LGHNT and CDR2 FRNRAP. The CDR3 length is 18 residues. The chain's CDR3 is CASGTGTSGSIAYNEQFF. The CDR3 coding sequence is TGTGCTAGTGGAACCGGGACTAGCGGGAGTATCGCCTACAATGAGCAGTTCTTC.

This chain uses TRBV6-6 with TRBJ2-1; 7 nucleotides match TRBD2. This CDR3 comprises 16 residues. J gave up 0 bases and V 5 bases, and 7 bases lay outside the gene matches. Per the germline V gene, CDR1 is MNHNY and CDR2 is SVGAGI (reference sequence). The CDR3 reads CASSLAEGLSYNEQFF. The CDR3 nucleotides read TGTGCCAGCAGTCTAGCGGAGGGGCTCTCCTACAATGAGCAGTTCTTC.

The chain joins TRBV2 to TRBJ2-3, with TRBD2 identical over 8 bases. The CDR3 extends over 16 amino acids. The germline V gene has CDR1 SNHLY and CDR2 FYNNEI. The ends lost 11 bases at V and 0 bases at J; junction bases unmatched: 13. CDR3 sequence reads: CAASEREGLSTDTQYF. The CDR3 DNA follows: TGTGCCGCCTCGGAACGGGAGGGCCTGAGCACAGATACGCAGTATTTT.

On this clone: Other DNA sequences in this sample translate to the same CDR3. The chain combines TRBV27 with TRBJ2-1; TRBD2 matches 7 bases. Germline V CDR1 and CDR2: MNHEY, SMNVEV (reference sequence). The junction had 3 bases not matched to a gene; V was cut back by 2 bases and J by 2 bases. This CDR3 spans 15 amino acids. The CDR3 here is CASSLGAGAYNEQFF. In DNA, the CDR3 is TGTGCCAGCAGTTTAGGGGCGGGGGCCTACAATGAGCAGTTCTTC.

The chain links TRBV5-6 to TRBJ2-2, with D uncertain. Germline loops: CDR1 SGHDT, CDR2 YYEEEE. V lost 1 base and J 2 bases, leaving 6 bases between the germline ends. CDR3 length equals 14 residues. As DNA, the CDR3 is TGTGCCAGCAGCTTGTACATCAACACCGGGGAGCTGTTTTTT. Protein: CASSLYINTGELFF.

This chain links TRBV29-1 with TRBJ2-7; no definite D call. The CDR3 has 13 residues. In germline, CDR1 is SQVTM, CDR2 ANQGSEA. Trimming pared 4 bases from V and 1 base from J, leaving 11 bases between. DNA of the CDR3: TGCAGCGTTGTAACTATCACATCCTACGAGCAGTACTTC. Its protein is CSVVTITSYEQYF.

The CDR3 protein is CASSTRGLAGNTDTQYF. Written as DNA, the CDR3 is TGTGCCAGCAGCACACGGGGACTAGCGGGAAACACAGATACGCAGTATTTT. The V and J genes are TRBV21-1 and TRBJ2-3; the table calls TRBD2, which could not be checked here. TRBV21-1 is a pseudogene locus. The CDR3 contains 17 residues.

J is TRBJ2-1 and V is TRBV5-6; the match to TRBD2 covers 10 bases. The V gene's germline CDR1 is SGHDT and CDR2 YYEEEE. The CDR3 runs 15 residues. After removal of 4 bases from V and 10 bases from J, the junction contained 11 bases not matched to a gene. CDR3 amino acids: CASSIPSGGPVEQFF. In DNA form, the CDR3 reads TGTGCCAGCAGCATCCCTAGCGGGGGCCCGGTGGAGCAGTTCTTC.

V is TRBV7-4 and J is TRBJ1-5; TRBD1 matches 8 bases. CDR3 length equals 16 residues. V shed 5 bases, J shed 5 bases, and the junction held 11 bases outside the gene matches. Germline CDR1 reads SGHVT; CDR2 reads SQSDAQ. The CDR3 reads CASSIDGQGGDQPQHF. CDR3 nucleotides: TGTGCCAGCAGCATTGACGGACAGGGAGGGGATCAGCCCCAGCATTTT.

J is TRBJ2-3 and V is TRBV27; D may be TRBD2 (6 bases). CDR1 MNHEY and CDR2 SMNVEV come from the germline V gene (reference sequence). V was pared by 7 bases and J by 4 bases, with 15 bases between. The CDR3 covers 14 residues. The CDR3 loop is CASNAAGSADTQYF. The CDR3 bases are TGTGCCAGCAATGCAGCGGGTTCGGCAGATACGCAGTATTTT.

Remarks on this clone: At the DNA level, this CDR3 is encoded by other sequences in the same sample as well. The J gene is TRBJ2-7, the V gene TRBV29-1; D call uncertain. Germline V gives CDR1 SQVTM, CDR2 ANQGSEA. This CDR3 comprises 11 residues. The V end was cut by 5 bases, the J end by 4 bases, with 9 bases between. The CDR3 spells CSVLVSYEQYF. CDR3 DNA: TGCAGCGTTTTGGTCTCTTACGAGCAGTACTTC.

Regarding this clone: This specimen includes other DNA sequences encoding the same CDR3. This chain connects TRBV27 to TRBJ1-5; D gene unclear. The ends were cut back, 2 bases at V and 9 bases at J, with 8 bases in the middle. Germline V gives CDR1 MNHEY, CDR2 SMNVEV (reference sequence). The CDR3 is 12 residues long. CDR3 sequence (DNA): TGTGCCAGCAGTTTACCTGGTCGGCCCCAGCATTTT. This translates into CASSLPGRPQHF.

The genes are TRBV7-6 and TRBJ1-2; D might be TRBD1 (5 bases). This CDR3 contains 17 residues. Germline V CDR1 and CDR2: SGHVS, FNYEAQ. Trimming stripped 1 base from V and 3 bases from J, with 18 bases between. DNA of the CDR3: TGTGCCAGCAGCTTAGGGCAGGGAGGCTATGTATACTATGGCTACACCTTC. It encodes CASSLGQGGYVYYGYTF. The full variable domain, in which reference TRBV7-6 and TRBJ1-2 provide the parts outside the CDR3, is GAGVSQSPRYKVTKRGQDVALRCDPISGHVSLYWYRQALGQGPEFLTYFNYEAQQDKSGLPNDRFSAERPEGSISTLTIQRTEQRDSAMYRCASSLGQGGYVYYGYTFGSGTRLTVV.

The J gene is TRBJ2-7, the V gene TRBV6-5; TRBD2 might be the D (5 bases). The V and J ends lost 4 bases and 1 base respectively, with 14 bases between them. Germline CDR1 is MNHEY and CDR2 is SVGAGI. The CDR3 is 15 residues long. The CDR3 region has the DNA TGTGCCAGCAGTTGGAGCGGCGCGGCGTCCTACGAGCAGTACTTC. Translated: CASSWSGAASYEQYF.

The chain employs TRBV7-2 and TRBJ2-7, with D possibly called TRBD1 or TRBD2 (6 bases each). The germline V and J ends were trimmed by 4 bases and 2 bases, with 18 bases remaining between them. The length of the CDR3 is 16 residues. CDR1 and CDR2 (germline): SGHTA, FQGNSA. CDR3 coding DNA: TGTGCCAGCAGCTCCTGGGGGGCGGGATCTGCCTACGAGCAGTACTTC. It is translated as CASSSWGAGSAYEQYF.

The J gene is TRBJ1-1, the V gene TRBV4-1, with TRBD1 identical over 7 bases. V lost 4 bases to trimming and J lost 2 bases; unmatched junction nucleotides: 7. The CDR3 spans 15 residues. Germline lookup yields CDR1 MGHRA and CDR2 YSYEKL. In DNA, the CDR3 is TGCGCCAGCAGCCGACCCGGGACAGTTAACACTGAAGCTTTCTTT. It yields the protein CASSRPGTVNTEAFF.

This chain's CDR3 is CSVEFEGRDTQYF. In DNA form, the CDR3 reads TGCAGCGTTGAATTCGAGGGCCGTGATACGCAGTATTTT. This sequence joins TRBV29-1 and TRBJ2-3, with a tentative D call TRBD2 (5 bases). The CDR3 totals 13 residues. The V gene lost 2 bases and the J gene lost 6 bases, with 12 bases spanning the gap. Looked up from germline, CDR1 is SQVTM and CDR2 is ANQGSEA.

The chain couples TRBV7-3 to TRBJ2-3; a weak D match, TRBD2 (5 bases). The length of the CDR3 is 13 residues. V lost 5 bases and J lost 4, with 10 bases in between. The germline V gene encodes CDR1 SGHTA and CDR2 FQGTGA. CDR3 in amino acids: CASSPKLADTQYF. CDR3 bases: TGTGCCAGCAGCCCGAAACTAGCAGATACGCAGTATTTT.

CDR3 sequence: CATGTSGLTGELFF. Written as DNA, the CDR3 is TGCGCCACCGGGACTAGCGGACTCACCGGGGAGCTGTTTTTT. This rearrangement joins TRBV10-1 to TRBJ2-2; 11 bases map to TRBD2. J was trimmed by 4 bases and V by 10 bases; bases with no gene match: 5. The CDR3 has 14 residues. Germline V CDR1 and CDR2: WNHNN, SYGVQD (reference sequence).

The chain is built from TRBV7-9 and TRBJ2-6, with D possibly being TRBD2 (7 bases). This CDR3 comprises 17 residues. The germline V gene has CDR1 SEHNR and CDR2 FQNEAQ (reference sequence). V was trimmed by 5 bases and J by 1 base, leaving 15 bases between them. The CDR3: CASSPIGRGSGANVLTF. CDR3 DNA sequence: TGTGCCAGCAGCCCTATAGGGAGGGGGTCTGGGGCCAACGTCCTGACTTTC.

This chain connects TRBV6-1 to TRBJ2-7, with TRBD2 matching 8 bases. Germline assignment: CDR1 MNHNS and CDR2 SASEGT. This CDR3 comprises 12 residues. Unmatched junction bases numbered 2, after V lost 7 bases and J lost 3 bases. CDR3 nucleotides: TGTGCCAGCATAACTAGCGGCTACGAGCAGTACTTC. It translates to CASITSGYEQYF.

V usage is TRBV6-5 and J usage is TRBJ2-1; D is perhaps TRBD1 (6 bases). The CDR3 spans 14 residues. Per the germline V gene, CDR1 is MNHEY and CDR2 is SVGAGI. V lost 6 bases and J 7 bases, leaving 16 bases between the germline ends. In nucleotides, the CDR3 is TGTGCCAGCAGAACAGGGAGATGGAAGAATGAGCAGTTCTTC. Protein product: CASRTGRWKNEQFF.

This sequence joins TRBV7-9 and TRBJ1-1; TRBD1 agrees at 7 bases. The CDR3 contains 13 residues. Germline trimming cut 4 bases from V and 7 bases from J; bases unmatched to any gene: 6. Germline V gene data show CDR1 as SEHNR and CDR2 as FQNEAQ (reference sequence). CDR3 sequence: CASSYQGVNEAFF. DNA of the CDR3: TGTGCCAGCAGCTATCAGGGGGTTAATGAAGCTTTCTTT.